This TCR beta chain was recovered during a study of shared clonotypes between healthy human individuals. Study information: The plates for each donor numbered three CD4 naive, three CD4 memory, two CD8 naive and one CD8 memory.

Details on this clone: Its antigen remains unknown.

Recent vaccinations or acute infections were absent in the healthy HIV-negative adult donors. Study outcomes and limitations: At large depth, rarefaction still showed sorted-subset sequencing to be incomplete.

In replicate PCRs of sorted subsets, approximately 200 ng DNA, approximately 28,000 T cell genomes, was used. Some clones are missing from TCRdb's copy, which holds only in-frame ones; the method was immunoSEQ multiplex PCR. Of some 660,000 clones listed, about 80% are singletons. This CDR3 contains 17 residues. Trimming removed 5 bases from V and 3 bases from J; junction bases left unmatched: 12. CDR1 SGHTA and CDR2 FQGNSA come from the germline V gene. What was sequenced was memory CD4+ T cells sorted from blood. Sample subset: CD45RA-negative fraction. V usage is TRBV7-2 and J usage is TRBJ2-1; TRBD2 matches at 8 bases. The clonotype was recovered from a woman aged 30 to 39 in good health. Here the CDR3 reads CASSRRVVTSGYNEQFF. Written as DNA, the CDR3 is TGTGCCAGCAGCCGAAGAGTAGTAACTAGCGGCTACAATGAGCAGTTCTTC.